What follows is one T cell receptor beta chain and its context. Its antigen specificity is not known. Per-nucleotide qualities are absent, and no much larger clonotype sits a single base away. The record originates from a study of CD8+ T cells in alopecia areata (dated by TCRdb to the late 2010s). Concerning the study at large: The treated patients took part in an open-label pilot trial in which moderate-to-severe alopecia areata was treated with oral tofacitinib at 5 to 10 mg twice daily. Patients received tofacitinib for 6 to 18 months and were then followed off drug for 6 months to check for delayed response and recurrence. The study used high-throughput TCRbeta sequencing to examine T cell clonal expansion in alopecia areata, in both the C3H/HeJ mouse model and human patients. Scalp tissue and sorted CD4+ and CD8+ peripheral blood T cells from patchy and totalis/universalis alopecia areata patients and from healthy controls were covered by human TCRbeta sequencing. Biopsies were taken from tofacitinib-treated patients at baseline and at 4 and 24 weeks of treatment, and a later scalp biopsy was taken in several of the tofacitinib-treated patients. Scalp clonality was compared across normal scalp (n=4), patchy alopecia areata scalp (n=8), and alopecia totalis/universalis scalp (n=8). The RNA source kit depended on sample type: the PAXgene miRNA kit for fixed scalp, the miRNeasy kit for PBMCs, and the RNeasy kit for mouse skin. immunoSEQ multiplex PCR using 35 Vbeta forward primers and 13 Jbeta reverse primers was used to amplify TCRbeta CDR3 regions.

The time point tag for this specimen amounts to: baseline before oral tofacitinib. Lesional scalp punch biopsies and peripheral blood were obtained from alopecia areata patients. PBMCs were separated by density centrifugation and stained for CD3, CD4 and CD8, after which CD4+ and CD8+ T cells were sorted on a FACSAria. The library was produced with the immunoSEQ multiplex PCR assay. For TCR sequencing, RNA was extracted from every sample and reverse transcribed into cDNA to serve as template. SuperScript III was used for first-strand cDNA synthesis, primed with a 2:1 mix of oligo-dT and random hexamers. A synthetic immune receptor repertoire was used to assess amplification bias, and residual bias was removed computationally. The authors processed their data as follows. After raw reads were preprocessed to remove errors, the CDR3 was defined following IMGT conventions as running from the conserved cysteine to phenylalanine. Clonality was calculated as 1 minus Shannon entropy normalized by log2 of the number of productive unique TCRs. Scalp TCRbeta sequences were cross-referenced with sorted blood CD4 and CD8 repertoires so that the CD4 or CD8 identity of scalp clones could be inferred. Sourced from immuneACCESS, this table was stored by TCRdb with only in-frame sequences that have V and J called. A share of the clones is absent; for the studies checked, an unresolved V gene accounts for under half, and the remainder has no known explanation. V and J calls and clone size are as listed in that table; D and trimming were resolved from the DNA. In all, the sample holds hundreds of thousands of clones, and 67% of those were seen once. The top ten constitute around 1.2% of the sample.

Beyond this particular receptor, the publication reports: Unlike mouse skin, which is dominated by gammadelta T cells, normal human skin has resident alphabeta T cells that are also sequenced, and this complicates analysis of the scalp TCR repertoire. Shared TCR sequences between patients were less evident than in mice, which may be partly attributable to HLA diversity in the patient population. Compared with normal scalp, lesional scalp, particularly in alopecia totalis/universalis, had higher clonality and more expanded CD8+ clones, which suggests antigenic drive.

CDR1 and CDR2 were assigned from the germline V gene (reference sequence) as GTSNPN and SVGIG. V has 5 bases trimmed and J has 2 bases trimmed; junction bases matching no gene number 4. The CDR3 goes from the cysteine to the phenylalanine over 13 residues. Left in the record is the CDR3 DNA by itself, 39 bases read in frame from the first base. This sequence originates from a human donor with alopecia areata. Here the chain combines TRBV30 and TRBJ2-7; 9 bases in the middle match TRBD1. The material sequenced was CD4+ T cells sorted from blood, taken at week 0. The DNA reads as follows: TGTGCCTGGGCCGGGACAGGGCCCTACGAGCAGTACTTC. The encoded protein is CAWAGTGPYEQYF.